The 19 T cell receptor beta chains given below trace back to one sample, sequenced in a study of glioma-infiltrating T cells after dendritic cell vaccination. Data came from immunoSEQ multiplex PCR; TCRdb stores just in-frame clones and leaves some out. The data show about 92,000 clones, with 85% to 90% seen just once and 15% to 19% held by the top ten. The sequencing here drew on blood, taken before dendritic cell vaccination. Receptors were obtained from a human donor with glioblastoma.

This chain connects TRBV5-1 to TRBJ2-6; the D gene is possibly TRBD1 (6 bases). The V and J ends lost 8 bases and 1 base respectively, with 7 bases between them. This CDR3 has 13 residues. Looked up from germline, CDR1 is SGHRS and CDR2 is YFSETQ. The CDR3 here is CASRGSGANVLTF. In DNA, the CDR3 is TGCGCCAGTAGGGGGTCTGGGGCCAACGTCCTGACTTTC.

The chain uses TRBV6-1 and TRBJ1-2; the match to TRBD1 covers 7 bases. CDR1 is MNHNS, CDR2 SASEGT, per germline. V lost 4 bases to trimming and J lost 6 bases; unmatched junction nucleotides: 5. The CDR3 loop spans 13 amino acids. The CDR3, as DNA: TGTGCCAGCAGTGCCCACAGGGGCGATGGCTACACCTTC. Protein sequence: CASSAHRGDGYTF.

Points on this clone: Other DNA variants within this sample encode the same CDR3. The rearrangement uses TRBV18 and TRBJ1-2; TRBD1 matches 9 bases. The V gene end was trimmed by 1 base and the J gene end by 8 bases; junction bases not matched to a gene: 2. CDR3 size: 13 residues. Germline CDR1 reads KGHSH; CDR2 reads LQKENI. CDR3 sequence (DNA): TGTGCCAGCTCACCACGGACAGGGGACGGCTACACCTTC. Protein product: CASSPRTGDGYTF. Full variable domain (missing parts from reference TRBV18 and TRBJ1-2): NAGVMQNPRHLVRRRGQEARLRCSPMKGHSHVYWYRQLPEEGLKFMVYLQKENIIDESGMPKERFSAEFPKEGPSILRIQQVVRGDSAAYFCASSPRTGDGYTFGSGTRLTVV.

This rearrangement joins TRBV6-1 to TRBJ1-1, with 7 positions matching TRBD1. The germline CDR1 and CDR2 sequences are MNHNS and SASEGT. The CDR3 runs to 14 residues. Losses at the gene ends were 5 bases for V and 0 bases for J; bases not matched to a gene: 3. The CDR3 spells CASSPTGLNTEAFF. In DNA, the CDR3 is TGTGCCAGCAGTCCGACAGGGTTGAACACTGAAGCTTTCTTT.

The V and J genes are TRBV7-2 and TRBJ2-1; 7 bases agree with TRBD1. The V segment lost 4 bases and the J segment 9 bases; nucleotides outside the gene matches: 6. Germline CDR1 and CDR2: SGHTA and FQGNSA. This CDR3 comprises 13 residues. The CDR3 protein is CASSSTRQGEQFF. The DNA of the CDR3 is TGTGCCAGCAGCTCGACAAGACAGGGTGAGCAGTTCTTC.

This chain uses TRBV28 with TRBJ2-2, with 8 bases that match TRBD2. The CDR3 has 15 residues. The germline CDR1 and CDR2 sequences are MDHEN and SYDVKM. Losses at the gene ends were 7 bases for V and 10 bases for J; bases not matched to a gene: 14. The CDR3 protein is CASNAGTSLLQELFF. CDR3 coding DNA: TGTGCCAGCAACGCCGGGACTAGTCTTTTACAGGAGCTGTTTTTT.

V gene TRBV30 combines with J gene TRBJ1-1, with a possible D match to TRBD1 (6 bases). Trimming cost V 2 bases and J 1 base, with 8 bases left between them. CDR1 and CDR2 from the germline V gene are GTSNPN and SVGIG (reference sequence). The CDR3 consists of 13 residues. The CDR3 protein is CAWSPQGNTEAFF. DNA for the CDR3: TGTGCCTGGAGTCCACAGGGGAACACTGAAGCTTTCTTT.

The rearrangement uses TRBV18 and TRBJ2-7; a weak D match, TRBD1 (5 bases). CDR1 is KGHSH, CDR2 LQKENI, per germline. Deletions cut 2 bases from V and 0 bases from J, with 11 bases between. The CDR3 covers 15 residues. The CDR3 DNA reads as TGTGCCAGCTCACCAAGGGGTACGGGCTCCTACGAGCAGTACTTC. Protein sequence: CASSPRGTGSYEQYF.

V and J are TRBV5-1 and TRBJ2-3; 7 bases align to TRBD2. The CDR3 is 13 residues long. V gave up 7 bases and J gave up 2 bases; unmatched junction bases: 4. Germline loops: CDR1 SGHRS, CDR2 YFSETQ. In nucleotides, the CDR3 is TGCGCCAGCGGGGGGGAAGTCACAGATACGCAGTATTTT. Protein: CASGGEVTDTQYF.

This clone was seen a single time. The V and J genes are TRBV28 and TRBJ2-5; 9 bases match TRBD1. Germline lookup yields CDR1 MDHEN and CDR2 SYDVKM. J gave up 4 bases and V 6 bases, and 6 bases lay outside the gene matches. CDR3 length: 14 amino acids. In DNA form, the CDR3 reads TGTGCCAGCAGCCCCGGGACAGGGCCAGAGACCCAGTACTTC. Residues: CASSPGTGPETQYF.

The CDR3, as DNA: TGTGCCAGCAGCGTAGATCCACGTCTAGGGGTGAACACTGAAGCTTTCTTT. Residues: CASSVDPRLGVNTEAFF. This rearrangement joins TRBV9 to TRBJ1-1; D may be TRBD1 (5 bases). V lost 0 bases to trimming and J lost 0 bases, with 15 bases between them. The CDR3 has 17 amino acids. The V gene's germline CDR1 is SGDLS and CDR2 YYNGEE.

CDR3 nucleotide sequence: TGTGCCAGCAGTACCCCCCGGGACAGATCCTACGAGCAGTACTTC. Translated: CASSTPRDRSYEQYF. This sequence joins TRBV27 and TRBJ2-7; 7 nucleotides match TRBD1. V gave up 5 bases and J gave up 1 base; unmatched junction bases: 8. The CDR3 runs 15 residues. The germline V gene has CDR1 MNHEY and CDR2 SMNVEV (reference sequence).

As regards this clone: An end of the junction does not agree with germline; a read error may underlie this. Other DNA variants within this sample encode the same CDR3. V usage is TRBV23-1 and J usage is TRBJ1-6; the D is unclear. TRBV23-1 has ORF status, its function being uncertain. The CDR3 contains 18 residues. CDR3 sequence: CASSPTLFGSSYNSPLHF. CDR3 nucleotides: TGCGCCAGCAGCCCGACCCTGTTCGGGAGCTCCTATAACTCACCCCTCCACTTT.

The rearrangement links TRBV5-1 to TRBJ1-1; D call uncertain. Between the trimmed V and J ends, which lost 0 bases and 1 base, there was a span of 16 bases. Per germline, CDR1 SGHRS and CDR2 YFSETQ. This CDR3 has 17 amino acids. The DNA of the CDR3 is TGCGCCAGCAGCTTGGCGAAGGGAGTGGGGTCGAACACTGAAGCTTTCTTT. Amino acid sequence: CASSLAKGVGSNTEAFF.

The chain combines TRBV5-1 with TRBJ1-1; 7 positions match TRBD1. Germline CDR1 and CDR2: SGHRS and YFSETQ. The CDR3 covers 15 residues. The V gene end was trimmed by 4 bases and the J gene end by 5 bases; junction bases not matched to a gene: 11. CDR3 nucleotide sequence: TGCGCCAGCAGCCGCGACAGGGCTGGAGGGACTGAAGCTTTCTTT. Its protein product is CASSRDRAGGTEAFF.

This chain connects TRBV7-9 to TRBJ2-5, with 11 bases lining up with TRBD1. J was trimmed by 2 bases and V by 2 bases; bases with no gene match: 10. Per germline, CDR1 SEHNR and CDR2 FQNEAQ (reference sequence). This CDR3 has 18 residues. The CDR3 here is CASSLRGSRDRGQETQYF. In DNA, the CDR3 is TGTGCCAGCAGCTTAAGGGGTTCCCGGGACAGGGGGCAAGAGACCCAGTACTTC.

The chain carries TRBV7-6 and TRBJ2-2; 8 bases are shared with TRBD1. The CDR3 has 15 residues. Germline lookup yields CDR1 SGHVS and CDR2 FNYEAQ. The ends lost 0 bases at V and 4 bases at J; junction bases unmatched: 1. Written as DNA, the CDR3 is TGTGCCAGCAGCTTAGCAACAGGGGGCACCGGGGAGCTGTTTTTT. It yields the protein CASSLATGGTGELFF.

This clone appeared once. Other DNA sequences of this sample code for an identical CDR3. This chain connects TRBV23-1 to TRBJ1-6; D not resolved. TRBV23-1 is assigned to the ORF class and has an uncertain function. CDR3 length: 18 amino acids. The V end lost 6 bases, the J end lost 0 bases, and 18 bases lay between the germline ends. The CDR3: CASSPTLFGSSYNSPLHF. The CDR3 nucleotides read TGCGCCAGCAGCCCGACCCTGTTCGGGAGCTCCTATAATTCACCCCTCCACTTT.

J is TRBJ2-2 and V is TRBV5-1; D unresolved. V was trimmed by 3 bases and J by 0 bases, leaving 6 bases between them. Germline CDR1 reads SGHRS; CDR2 reads YFSETQ. This CDR3 has 14 residues. In DNA form, the CDR3 reads TGCGCCAGCAGCTCGGAGACGAACACCGGGGAGCTGTTTTTT. This codes for CASSSETNTGELFF.